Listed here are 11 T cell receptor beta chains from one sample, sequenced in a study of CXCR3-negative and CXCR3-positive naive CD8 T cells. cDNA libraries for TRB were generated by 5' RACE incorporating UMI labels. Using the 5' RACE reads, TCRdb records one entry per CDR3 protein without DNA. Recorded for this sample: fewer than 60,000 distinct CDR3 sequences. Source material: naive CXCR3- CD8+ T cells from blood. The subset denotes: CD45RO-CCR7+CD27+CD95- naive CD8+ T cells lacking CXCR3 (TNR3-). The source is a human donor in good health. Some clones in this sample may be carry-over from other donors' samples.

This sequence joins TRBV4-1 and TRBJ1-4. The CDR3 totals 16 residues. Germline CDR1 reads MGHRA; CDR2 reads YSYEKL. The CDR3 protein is CASSQVSLATNEKLFF.

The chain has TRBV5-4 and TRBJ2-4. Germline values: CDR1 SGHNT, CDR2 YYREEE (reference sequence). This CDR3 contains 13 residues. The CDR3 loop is CASSLGSGDIQYF.

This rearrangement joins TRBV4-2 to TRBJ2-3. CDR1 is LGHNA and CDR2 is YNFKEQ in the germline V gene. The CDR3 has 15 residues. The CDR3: CASSQALLAGATQYF.

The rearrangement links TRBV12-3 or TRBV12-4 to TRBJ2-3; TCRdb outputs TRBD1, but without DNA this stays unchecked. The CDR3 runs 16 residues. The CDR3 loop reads CASTLTGGWHTDTQYF.

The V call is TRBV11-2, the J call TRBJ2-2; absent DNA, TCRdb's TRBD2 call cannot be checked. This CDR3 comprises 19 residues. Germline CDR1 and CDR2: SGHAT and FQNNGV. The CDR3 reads CASSLAVAGGQSDTGELFF.

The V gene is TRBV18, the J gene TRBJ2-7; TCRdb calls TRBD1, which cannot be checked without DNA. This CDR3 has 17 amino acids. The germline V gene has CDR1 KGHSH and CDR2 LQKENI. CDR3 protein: CASSSTTTGTGVYEQYF.

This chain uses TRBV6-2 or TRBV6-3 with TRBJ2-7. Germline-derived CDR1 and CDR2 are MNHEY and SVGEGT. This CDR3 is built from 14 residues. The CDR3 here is CASIGDLSSYEQYF.

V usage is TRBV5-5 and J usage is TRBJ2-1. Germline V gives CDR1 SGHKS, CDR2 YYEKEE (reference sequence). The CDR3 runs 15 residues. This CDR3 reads CASSFATTRSNEQFF.

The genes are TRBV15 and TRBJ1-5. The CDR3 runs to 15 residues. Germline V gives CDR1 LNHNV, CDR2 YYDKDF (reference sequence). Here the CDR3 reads CATSRDKGPNQPQHF. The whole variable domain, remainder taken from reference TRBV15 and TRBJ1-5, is DAMVIQNPRYQVTQFGKPVTLSCSQTLNHNVMYWYQQKSSQAPKLLFHYYDKDFNNEADTPDNFQSRRPNTSFCFLDIRSPGLGDTAMYLCATSRDKGPNQPQHFGDGTRLSIL.

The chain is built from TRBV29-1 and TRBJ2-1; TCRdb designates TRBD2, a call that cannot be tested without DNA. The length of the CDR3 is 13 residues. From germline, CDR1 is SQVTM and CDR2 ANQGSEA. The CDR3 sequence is CSAKREGRNEQFF.

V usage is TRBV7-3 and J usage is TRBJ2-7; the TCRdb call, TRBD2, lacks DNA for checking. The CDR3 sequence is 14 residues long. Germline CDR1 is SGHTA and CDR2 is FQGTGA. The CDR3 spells CASSLMAGLGEQYF.